This TCR beta chain was documented in a study of shared clonotypes between healthy human individuals. Study details: Per donor, CD8 memory used one plate, CD8 naive used two, CD4 memory used three and CD4 naive used three.

The material for each subset, its genomic DNA, was split evenly across several immunoSEQ plates. The protocol was immunoSEQ multiplex PCR, while the TCRdb copy is restricted to in-frame clones and leaves out a portion. Among under 1,100,000 clones listed, around 74% were seen once. This CDR3 has 13 amino acids. Germline V lookup: CDR1 SGHTA, CDR2 FQGNSA. V was shortened by 1 base and J by 9 bases, with 9 bases between the two germline ends. Whole-study findings and limits: Clonotype sharing among donors, it was expected, would be affected by sequencing depth. Compared with memory subsets, naive subsets generally had larger estimated richness.

Concerning this clone: Its antigen is currently unknown.

V is TRBV7-2 and J is TRBJ2-2; no clear D gene. Source material: memory CD4+ T cells sorted from blood. Subset meaning: CD45RA-negative fraction. The source of this sequence is a man between 18 and 29 years old in good health. CDR3 in amino acids: CASSLGPSRELFF. CDR3 DNA: TGTGCCAGCAGCTTAGGACCCTCCCGGGAGCTGTTTTTT.